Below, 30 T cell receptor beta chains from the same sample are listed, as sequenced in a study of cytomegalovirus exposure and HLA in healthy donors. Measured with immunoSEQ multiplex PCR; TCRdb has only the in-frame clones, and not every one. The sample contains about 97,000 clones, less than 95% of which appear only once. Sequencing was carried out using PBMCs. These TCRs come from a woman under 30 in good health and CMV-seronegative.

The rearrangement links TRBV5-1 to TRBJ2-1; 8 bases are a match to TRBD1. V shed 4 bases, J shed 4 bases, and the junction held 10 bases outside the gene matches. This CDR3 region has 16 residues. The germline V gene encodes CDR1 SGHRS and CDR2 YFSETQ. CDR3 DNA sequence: TGCGCCAGCAGCCCTTCAGGGGGCGAAAAGTACAATGAGCAGTTCTTC. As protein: CASSPSGGEKYNEQFF.

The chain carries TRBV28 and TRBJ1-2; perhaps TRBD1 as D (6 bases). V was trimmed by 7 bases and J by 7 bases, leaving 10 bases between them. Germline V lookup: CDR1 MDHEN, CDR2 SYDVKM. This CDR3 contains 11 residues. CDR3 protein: CASKTGLGYTF. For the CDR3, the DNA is TGTGCCAGCAAAACAGGGCTTGGCTACACCTTC.

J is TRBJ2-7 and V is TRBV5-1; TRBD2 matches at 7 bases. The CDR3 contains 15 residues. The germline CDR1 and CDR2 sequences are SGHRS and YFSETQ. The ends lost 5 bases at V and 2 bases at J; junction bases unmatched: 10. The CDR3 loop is CASRFGGSGTYEQYF. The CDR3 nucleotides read TGCGCCAGCAGGTTCGGGGGGAGTGGCACCTACGAGCAGTACTTC.

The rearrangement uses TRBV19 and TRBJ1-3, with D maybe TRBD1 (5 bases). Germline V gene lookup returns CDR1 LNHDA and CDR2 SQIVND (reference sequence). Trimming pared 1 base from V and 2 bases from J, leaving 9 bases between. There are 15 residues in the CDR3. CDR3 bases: TGTGCCAGTAGTATAGCCGCGGGGCCTGGAAACACCATATATTTT. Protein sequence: CASSIAAGPGNTIYF.

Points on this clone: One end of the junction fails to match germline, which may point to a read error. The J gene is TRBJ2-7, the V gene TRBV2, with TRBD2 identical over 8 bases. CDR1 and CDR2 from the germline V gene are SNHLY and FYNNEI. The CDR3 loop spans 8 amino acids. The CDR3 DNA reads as TGTGCCCCGGGGGGGGGCCAGTTC. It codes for CAPGGGQF.

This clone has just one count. The DNA of the CDR3 is TGCGCCAGCAGCTCGACAGGGGGCGAGGGCTATGGCTACACCTTC. Its protein is CASSSTGGEGYGYTF. This sequence joins TRBV5-1 and TRBJ1-2; 10 bases fit TRBD1. Trimming at V came to 3 bases and at J to 4 bases, leaving 6 bases not matched to a gene. The germline V gene encodes CDR1 SGHRS and CDR2 YFSETQ. This CDR3 comprises 15 residues.

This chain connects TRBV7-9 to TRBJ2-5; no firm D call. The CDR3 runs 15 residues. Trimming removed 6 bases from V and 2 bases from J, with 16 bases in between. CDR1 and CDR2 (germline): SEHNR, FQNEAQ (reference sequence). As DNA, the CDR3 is TGTGCCAGCAGTGATACTGGGCCTCCACAAGAGACCCAGTACTTC. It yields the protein CASSDTGPPQETQYF. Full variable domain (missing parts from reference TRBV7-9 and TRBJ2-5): DTGVSQNPRHKITKRGQNVTFRCDPISEHNRLYWYRQTLGQGPEFLTYFQNEAQLEKSRLLSDRFSAERPKGSFSTLEIQRTEQGDSAMYLCASSDTGPPQETQYFGPGTRLLVL.

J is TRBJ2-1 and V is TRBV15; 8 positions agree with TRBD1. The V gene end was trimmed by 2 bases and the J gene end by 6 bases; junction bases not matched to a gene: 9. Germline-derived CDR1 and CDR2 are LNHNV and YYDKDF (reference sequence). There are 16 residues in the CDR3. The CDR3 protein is CATSRRQVGTGNEQFF. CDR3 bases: TGTGCCACCAGCAGAAGACAGGTGGGGACAGGCAATGAGCAGTTCTTC.

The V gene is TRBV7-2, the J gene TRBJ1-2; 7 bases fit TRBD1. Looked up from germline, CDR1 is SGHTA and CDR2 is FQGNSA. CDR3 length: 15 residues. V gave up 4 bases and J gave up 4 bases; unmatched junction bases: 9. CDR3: CASSSRQGSFYGYTF. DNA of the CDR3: TGTGCCAGCAGCTCTCGACAGGGATCATTCTATGGCTACACCTTC.

CDR3 sequence (DNA): TGTGCCAGCAGCTCCCTCTTGACAGGGGCCTACGAGCAGTACTTC. Translation gives CASSSLLTGAYEQYF. The chain uses TRBV11-3 and TRBJ2-7; 8 bases fit TRBD1. V trimming: 4 bases; J trimming: 2 bases; junction bases outside the gene matches: 7. This CDR3 is 15 amino acids long. CDR1 is SGHNT and CDR2 is YENEEA in the germline V gene.

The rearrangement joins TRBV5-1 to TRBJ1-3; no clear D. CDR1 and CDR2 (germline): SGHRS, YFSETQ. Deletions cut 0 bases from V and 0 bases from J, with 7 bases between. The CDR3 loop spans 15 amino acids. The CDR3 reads CASSLGSPSGNTIYF. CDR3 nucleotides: TGCGCCAGCAGCTTGGGGAGCCCCTCTGGAAACACCATATATTTT.

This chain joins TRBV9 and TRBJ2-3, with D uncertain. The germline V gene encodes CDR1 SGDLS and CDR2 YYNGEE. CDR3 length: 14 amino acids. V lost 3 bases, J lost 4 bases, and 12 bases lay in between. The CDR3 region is CASSGSFRSDTQYF. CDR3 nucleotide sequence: TGTGCCAGCAGCGGTTCCTTTCGGTCAGATACGCAGTATTTT.

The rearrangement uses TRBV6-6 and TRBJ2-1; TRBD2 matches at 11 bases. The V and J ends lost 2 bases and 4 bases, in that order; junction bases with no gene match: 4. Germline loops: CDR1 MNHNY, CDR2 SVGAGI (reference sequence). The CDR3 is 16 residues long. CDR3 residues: CASSYQVAGGYNEQFF. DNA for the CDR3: TGTGCCAGCAGTTACCAAGTAGCGGGAGGGTACAATGAGCAGTTCTTC.

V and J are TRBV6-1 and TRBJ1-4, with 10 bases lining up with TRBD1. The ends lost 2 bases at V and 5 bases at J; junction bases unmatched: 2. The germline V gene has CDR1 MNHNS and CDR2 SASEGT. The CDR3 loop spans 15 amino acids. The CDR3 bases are TGTGCCAGCAGTGAATGGGGACAGGGGAATGAAAAACTGTTTTTT. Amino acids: CASSEWGQGNEKLFF.

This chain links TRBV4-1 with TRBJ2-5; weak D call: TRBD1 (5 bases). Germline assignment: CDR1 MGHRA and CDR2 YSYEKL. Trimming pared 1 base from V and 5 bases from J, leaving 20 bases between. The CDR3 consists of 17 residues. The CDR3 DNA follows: TGCGCCAGCAGCCAAGGAAACACAGGAGCCGTGGGGGAGACCCAGTACTTC. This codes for CASSQGNTGAVGETQYF.

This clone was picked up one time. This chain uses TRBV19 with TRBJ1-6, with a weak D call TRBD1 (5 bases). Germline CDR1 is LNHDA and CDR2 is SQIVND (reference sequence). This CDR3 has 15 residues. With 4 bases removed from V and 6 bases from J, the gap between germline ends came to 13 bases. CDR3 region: CASSTAQGSNSPLHF. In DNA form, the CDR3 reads TGTGCCAGTAGTACCGCTCAGGGAAGTAATTCACCCCTCCACTTT.

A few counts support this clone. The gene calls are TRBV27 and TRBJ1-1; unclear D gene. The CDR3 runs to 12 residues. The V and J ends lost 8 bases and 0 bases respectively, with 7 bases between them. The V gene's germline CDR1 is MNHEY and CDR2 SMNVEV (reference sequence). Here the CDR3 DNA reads TGTGCCAGCGGCCGGGTGAACACTGAAGCTTTCTTT. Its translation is CASGRVNTEAFF.

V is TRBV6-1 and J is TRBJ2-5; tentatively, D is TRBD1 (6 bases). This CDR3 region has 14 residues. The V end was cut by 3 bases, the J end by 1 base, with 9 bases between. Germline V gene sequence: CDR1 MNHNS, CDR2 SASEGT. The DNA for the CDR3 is TGTGCCAGCAGTGATGCCAGGGGCCAAGAGACCCAGTACTTC. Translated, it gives CASSDARGQETQYF.

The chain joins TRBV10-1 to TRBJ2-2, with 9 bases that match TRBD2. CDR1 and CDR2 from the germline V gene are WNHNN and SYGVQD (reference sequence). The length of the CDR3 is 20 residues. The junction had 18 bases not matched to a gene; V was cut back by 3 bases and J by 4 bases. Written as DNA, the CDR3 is TGCGCCAGCAGTGAACTGGCTAGCGGGATGAGTTGGCAAGGCACCGGGGAGCTGTTTTTT. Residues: CASSELASGMSWQGTGELFF.

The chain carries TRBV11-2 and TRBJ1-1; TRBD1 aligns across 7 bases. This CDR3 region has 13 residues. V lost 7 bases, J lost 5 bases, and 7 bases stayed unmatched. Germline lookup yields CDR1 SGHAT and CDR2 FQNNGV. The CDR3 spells CASISGGWTEAFF. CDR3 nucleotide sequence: TGTGCCAGCATCTCAGGGGGATGGACTGAAGCTTTCTTT.

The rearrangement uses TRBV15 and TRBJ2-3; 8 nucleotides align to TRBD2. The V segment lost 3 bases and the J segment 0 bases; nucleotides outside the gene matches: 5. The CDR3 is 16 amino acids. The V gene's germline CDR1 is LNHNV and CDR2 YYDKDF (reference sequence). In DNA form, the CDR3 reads TGTGCCACCAGCAGGGTGGCGGGGGGTAGCACAGATACGCAGTATTTT. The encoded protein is CATSRVAGGSTDTQYF.

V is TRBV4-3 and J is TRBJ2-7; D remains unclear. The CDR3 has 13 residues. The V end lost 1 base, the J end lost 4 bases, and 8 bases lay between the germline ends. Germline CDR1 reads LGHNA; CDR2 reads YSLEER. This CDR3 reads CASSQGLAYEQYF. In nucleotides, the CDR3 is TGCGCCAGCAGCCAAGGGCTCGCATACGAGCAGTACTTC.

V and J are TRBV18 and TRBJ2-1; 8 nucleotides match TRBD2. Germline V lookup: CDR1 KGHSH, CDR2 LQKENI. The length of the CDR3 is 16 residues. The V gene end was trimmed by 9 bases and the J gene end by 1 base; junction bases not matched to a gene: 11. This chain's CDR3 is CASRSLSGRSYNEQFF. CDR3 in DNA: TGTGCCAGTCGCTCCCTCAGCGGGAGATCCTACAATGAGCAGTTCTTC.

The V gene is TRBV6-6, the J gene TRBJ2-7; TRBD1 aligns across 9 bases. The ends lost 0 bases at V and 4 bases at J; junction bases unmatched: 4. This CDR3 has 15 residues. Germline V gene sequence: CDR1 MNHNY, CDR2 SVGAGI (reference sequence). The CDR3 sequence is CASSYSTGTGYEQYF. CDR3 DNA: TGTGCCAGCAGTTACTCGACGGGGACAGGGTACGAGCAGTACTTC.

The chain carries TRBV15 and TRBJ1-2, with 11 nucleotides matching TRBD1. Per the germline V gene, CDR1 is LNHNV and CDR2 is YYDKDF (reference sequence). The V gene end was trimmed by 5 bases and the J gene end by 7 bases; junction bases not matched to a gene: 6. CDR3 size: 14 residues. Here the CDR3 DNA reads TGTGCCACCAGCGCGGACAGGGGGCCGGGTGGCTACACCTTC. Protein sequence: CATSADRGPGGYTF.

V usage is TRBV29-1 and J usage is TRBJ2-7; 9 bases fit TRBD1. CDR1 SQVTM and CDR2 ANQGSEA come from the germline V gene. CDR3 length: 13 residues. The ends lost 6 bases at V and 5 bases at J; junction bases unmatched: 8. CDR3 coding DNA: TGCAGCGTACAGCCGGGACAGGGTGACGAGCAGTACTTC. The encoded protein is CSVQPGQGDEQYF.

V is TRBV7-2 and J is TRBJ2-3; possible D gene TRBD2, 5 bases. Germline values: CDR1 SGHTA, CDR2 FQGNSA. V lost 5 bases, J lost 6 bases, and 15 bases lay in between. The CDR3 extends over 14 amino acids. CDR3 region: CASSLPPRRDTQYF. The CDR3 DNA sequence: TGTGCCAGCAGCCTTCCTCCCCGGAGGGATACGCAGTATTTT. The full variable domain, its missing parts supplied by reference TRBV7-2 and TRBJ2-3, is GAGVSQSPSNKVTEKGKDVELRCDPISGHTALYWYRQSLGQGLEFLIYFQGNSAPDKSGLPSDRFSAERTGGSVSTLTIQRTQQEDSAVYLCASSLPPRRDTQYFGPGTRLTVL.

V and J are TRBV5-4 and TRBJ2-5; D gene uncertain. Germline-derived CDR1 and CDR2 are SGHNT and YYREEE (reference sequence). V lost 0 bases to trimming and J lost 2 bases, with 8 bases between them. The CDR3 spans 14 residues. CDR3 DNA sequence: TGTGCCAGCAGCTTGGCCCTTATACAAGAGACCCAGTACTTC. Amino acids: CASSLALIQETQYF.

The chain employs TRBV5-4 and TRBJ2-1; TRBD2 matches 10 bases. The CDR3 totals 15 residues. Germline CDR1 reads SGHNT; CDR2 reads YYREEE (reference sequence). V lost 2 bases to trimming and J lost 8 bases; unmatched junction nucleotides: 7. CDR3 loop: CASSLSGRAVDEQFF. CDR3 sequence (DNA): TGTGCCAGCAGCTTAAGCGGGAGGGCCGTAGATGAGCAGTTCTTC.

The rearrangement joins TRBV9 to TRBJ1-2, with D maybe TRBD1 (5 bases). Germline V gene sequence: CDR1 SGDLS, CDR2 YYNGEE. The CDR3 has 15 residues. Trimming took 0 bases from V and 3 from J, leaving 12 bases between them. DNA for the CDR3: TGTGCCAGCAGCGTAGATATAGGGGCGGACTATGGCTACACCTTC. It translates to CASSVDIGADYGYTF.